In its sample, the clone carrying this T cell receptor (beta chain) was seen once. This specimen comes from a study of cytomegalovirus exposure and HLA in healthy donors. V dropped 3 bases and J dropped 1; count of bases not matched to a gene: 8. Per germline, CDR1 KGHSH and CDR2 LQKENI. CDR3 length equals 16 residues. The PCR was carried out with 60 Vbeta primers and 13 Jbeta primers. Clones were read by immunoSEQ multiplex PCR, and TCRdb kept only the in-frame ones, dropping some. Found here are under 200,000 clones, about three quarters of them singletons; the top ten hold roughly 2.6%. The specimen was PBMCs. The chain combines TRBV18 with TRBJ2-5; 7 nucleotides match TRBD2. The clonotype originates from a woman in her thirties or forties in good health and CMV-seropositive. Written as DNA, the CDR3 is TGTGCCAGCTCACCGAAACTTGGCGGGGGCCAAGAGACCCAGTACTTC. Its protein product is CASSPKLGGGQETQYF.